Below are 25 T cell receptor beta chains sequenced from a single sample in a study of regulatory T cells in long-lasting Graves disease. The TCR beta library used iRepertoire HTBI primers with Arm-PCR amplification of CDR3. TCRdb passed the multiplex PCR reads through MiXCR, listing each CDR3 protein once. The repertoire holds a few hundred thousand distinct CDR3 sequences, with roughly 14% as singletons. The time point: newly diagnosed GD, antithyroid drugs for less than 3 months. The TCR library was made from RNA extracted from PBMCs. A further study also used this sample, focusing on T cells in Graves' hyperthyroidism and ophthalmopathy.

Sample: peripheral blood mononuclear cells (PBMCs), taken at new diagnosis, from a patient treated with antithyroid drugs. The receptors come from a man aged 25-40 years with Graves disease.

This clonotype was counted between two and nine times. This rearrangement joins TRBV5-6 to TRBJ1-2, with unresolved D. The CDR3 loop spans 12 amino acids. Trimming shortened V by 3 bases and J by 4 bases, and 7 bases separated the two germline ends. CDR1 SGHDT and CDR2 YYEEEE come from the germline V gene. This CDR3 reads CASSWEAYGYTF. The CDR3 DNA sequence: TGTGCCAGCAGCTGGGAAGCCTATGGCTACACCTTC.

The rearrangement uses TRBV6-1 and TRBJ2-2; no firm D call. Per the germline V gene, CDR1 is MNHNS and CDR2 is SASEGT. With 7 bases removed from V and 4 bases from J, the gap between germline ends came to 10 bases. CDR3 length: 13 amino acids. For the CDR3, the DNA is TGTGCCAGCACCCCCGCTTTCACCGGGGAGCTGTTTTTT. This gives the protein CASTPAFTGELFF.

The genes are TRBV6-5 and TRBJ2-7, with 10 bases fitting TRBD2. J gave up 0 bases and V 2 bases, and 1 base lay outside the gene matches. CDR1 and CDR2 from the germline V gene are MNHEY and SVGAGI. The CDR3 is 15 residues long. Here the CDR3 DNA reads TGTGCCAGCAGTTACACTAGCGGGATCTCCTACGAGCAGTACTTC. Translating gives CASSYTSGISYEQYF.

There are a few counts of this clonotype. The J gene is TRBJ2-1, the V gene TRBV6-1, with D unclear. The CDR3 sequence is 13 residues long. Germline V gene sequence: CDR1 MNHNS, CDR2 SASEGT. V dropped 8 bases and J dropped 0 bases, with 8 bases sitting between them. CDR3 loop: CASGFSSYNEQFF. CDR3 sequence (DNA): TGTGCCAGCGGGTTCAGCTCCTACAATGAGCAGTTCTTC.

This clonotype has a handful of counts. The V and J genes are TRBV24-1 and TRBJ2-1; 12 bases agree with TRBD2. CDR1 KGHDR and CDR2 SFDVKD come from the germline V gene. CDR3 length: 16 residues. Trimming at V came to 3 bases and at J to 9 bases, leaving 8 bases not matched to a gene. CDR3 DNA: TGTGCCACCAGTGATACGACTAGCGGGAGCAAAGTTGAGCAGTTCTTC. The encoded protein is CATSDTTSGSKVEQFF.

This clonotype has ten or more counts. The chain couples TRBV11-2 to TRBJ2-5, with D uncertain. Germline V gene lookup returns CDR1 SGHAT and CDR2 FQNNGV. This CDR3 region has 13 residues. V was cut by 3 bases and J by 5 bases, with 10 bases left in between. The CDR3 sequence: CASSFNARETQYF. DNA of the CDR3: TGTGCCAGCAGCTTCAACGCCCGGGAGACCCAGTACTTC. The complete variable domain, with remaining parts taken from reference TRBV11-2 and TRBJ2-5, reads EAGVAQSPRYKIIEKRQSVAFWCNPISGHATLYWYQQILGQGPKLLIQFQNNGVVDDSQLPKDRFSAERLKGVDSTLKIQPAKLEDSAVYLCASSFNARETQYFGPGTRLLVL.

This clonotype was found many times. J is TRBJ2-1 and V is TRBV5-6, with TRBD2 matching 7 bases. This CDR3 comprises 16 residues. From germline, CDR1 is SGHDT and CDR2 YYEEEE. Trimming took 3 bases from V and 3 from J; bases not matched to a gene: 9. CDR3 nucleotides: TGTGCCAGCAGCTCGAGCGGGGAGAGCTACTACAATGAGCAGTTCTTC. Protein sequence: CASSSSGESYYNEQFF.

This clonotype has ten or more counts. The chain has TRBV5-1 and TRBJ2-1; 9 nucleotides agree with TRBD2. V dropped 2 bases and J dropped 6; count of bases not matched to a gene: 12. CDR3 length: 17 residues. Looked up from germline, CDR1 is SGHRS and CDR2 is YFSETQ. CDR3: CASSLHSGSDSGNEQFF. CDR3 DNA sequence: TGCGCCAGCAGCTTACATAGCGGGAGCGATTCGGGCAATGAGCAGTTCTTC.

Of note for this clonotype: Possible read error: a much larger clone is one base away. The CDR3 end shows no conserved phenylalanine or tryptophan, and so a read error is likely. This chain's CDR3 is CASSTPGQGANTGELFS. The CDR3, as DNA: TGTGCCAGCAGCACTCCTGGACAGGGGGCGAACACCGGGGAGCTGTTTTCT. This sequence joins TRBV6-1 and TRBJ2-2; 10 nucleotides agree with TRBD1. CDR1 is MNHNS and CDR2 is SASEGT in the germline V gene. V shed 6 bases, J shed 0 bases, and the junction held 7 bases outside the gene matches. The CDR3 sequence is 17 residues long.

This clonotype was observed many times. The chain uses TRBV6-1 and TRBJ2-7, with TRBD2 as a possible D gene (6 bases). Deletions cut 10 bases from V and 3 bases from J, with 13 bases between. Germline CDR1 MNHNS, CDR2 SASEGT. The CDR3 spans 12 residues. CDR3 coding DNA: TGTGCCACGCGGGGCCGAGGCTACGAGCAGTACTTC. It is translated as CATRGRGYEQYF.

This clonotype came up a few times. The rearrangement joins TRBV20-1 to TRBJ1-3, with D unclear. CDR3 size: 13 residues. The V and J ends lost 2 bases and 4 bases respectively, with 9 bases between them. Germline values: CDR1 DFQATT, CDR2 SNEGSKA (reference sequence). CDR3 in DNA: TGCAGTGCTAGAAGGGATCCGGGAAACACCATATATTTT. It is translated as CSARRDPGNTIYF.

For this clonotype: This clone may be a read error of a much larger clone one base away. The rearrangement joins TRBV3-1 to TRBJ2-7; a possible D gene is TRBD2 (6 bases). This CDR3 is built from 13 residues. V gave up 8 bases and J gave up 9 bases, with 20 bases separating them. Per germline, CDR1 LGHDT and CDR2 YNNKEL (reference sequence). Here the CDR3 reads CASSGTFVGGQYF. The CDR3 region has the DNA TGTGCCAGCTCTGGGACTTTCGTGGGAGGGCAGTACTTC.

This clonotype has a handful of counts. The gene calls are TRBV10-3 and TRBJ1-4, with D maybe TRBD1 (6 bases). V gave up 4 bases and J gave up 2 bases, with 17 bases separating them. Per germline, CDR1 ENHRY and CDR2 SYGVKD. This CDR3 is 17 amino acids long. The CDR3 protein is CAISGALVRGTNEKLFF. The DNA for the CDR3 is TGTGCCATCAGTGGTGCGCTCGTCAGGGGTACTAATGAAAAACTGTTTTTT.

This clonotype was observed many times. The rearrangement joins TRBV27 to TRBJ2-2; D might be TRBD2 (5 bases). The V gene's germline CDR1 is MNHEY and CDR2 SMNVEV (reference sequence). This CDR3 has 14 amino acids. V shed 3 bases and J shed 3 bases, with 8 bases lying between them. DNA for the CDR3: TGTGCCAGCAGTTTCGAGGGAGACACCGGGGAGCTGTTTTTT. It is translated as CASSFEGDTGELFF.

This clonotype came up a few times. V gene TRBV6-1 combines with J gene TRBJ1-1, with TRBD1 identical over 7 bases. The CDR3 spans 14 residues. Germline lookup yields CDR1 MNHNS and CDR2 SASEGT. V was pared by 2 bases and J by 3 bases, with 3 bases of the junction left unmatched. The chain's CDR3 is CASSESGTDTEAFF. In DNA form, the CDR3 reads TGTGCCAGCAGTGAATCCGGGACAGACACTGAAGCTTTCTTT.

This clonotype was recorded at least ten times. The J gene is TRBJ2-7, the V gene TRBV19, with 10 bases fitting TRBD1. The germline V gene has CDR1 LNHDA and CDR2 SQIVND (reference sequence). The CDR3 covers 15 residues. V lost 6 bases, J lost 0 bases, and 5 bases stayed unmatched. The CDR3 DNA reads TGTGCCAGTAGGGCCTGGACAGGGGGCTCCTACGAGCAGTACTTC. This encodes CASRAWTGGSYEQYF.

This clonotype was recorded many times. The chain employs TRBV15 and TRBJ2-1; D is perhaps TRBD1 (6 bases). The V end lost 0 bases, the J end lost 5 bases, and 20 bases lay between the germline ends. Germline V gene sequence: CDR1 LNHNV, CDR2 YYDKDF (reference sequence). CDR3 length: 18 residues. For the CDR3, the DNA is TGTGCCACCAGCAGAGATAAATGGAGAGGCAGGGGTAACAATGAGCAGTTCTTC. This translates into CATSRDKWRGRGNNEQFF.

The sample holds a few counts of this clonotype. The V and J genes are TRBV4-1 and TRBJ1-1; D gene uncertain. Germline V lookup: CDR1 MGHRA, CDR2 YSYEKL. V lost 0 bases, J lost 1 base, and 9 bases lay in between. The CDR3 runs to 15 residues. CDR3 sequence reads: CASSQDGQPNTEAFF. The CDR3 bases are TGCGCCAGCAGCCAAGATGGCCAGCCGAACACTGAAGCTTTCTTT.

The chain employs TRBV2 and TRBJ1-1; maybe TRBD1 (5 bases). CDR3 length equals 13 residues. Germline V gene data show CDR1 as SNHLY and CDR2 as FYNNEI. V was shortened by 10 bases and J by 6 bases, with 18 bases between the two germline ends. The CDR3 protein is CAILDNPRSEAFF. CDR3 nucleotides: TGTGCCATCCTGGACAACCCCCGTTCTGAAGCTTTCTTT.

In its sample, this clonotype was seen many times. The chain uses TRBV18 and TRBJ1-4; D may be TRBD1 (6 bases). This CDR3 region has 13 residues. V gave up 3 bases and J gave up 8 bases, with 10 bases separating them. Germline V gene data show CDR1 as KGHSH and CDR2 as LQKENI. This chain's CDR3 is CASSPTGNEKLFF. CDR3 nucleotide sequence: TGTGCCAGCTCACCGACAGGCAACGAAAAACTGTTTTTT. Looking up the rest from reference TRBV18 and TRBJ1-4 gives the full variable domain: NAGVMQNPRHLVRRRGQEARLRCSPMKGHSHVYWYRQLPEEGLKFMVYLQKENIIDESGMPKERFSAEFPKEGPSILRIQQVVRGDSAAYFCASSPTGNEKLFFGSGTQLSVL.

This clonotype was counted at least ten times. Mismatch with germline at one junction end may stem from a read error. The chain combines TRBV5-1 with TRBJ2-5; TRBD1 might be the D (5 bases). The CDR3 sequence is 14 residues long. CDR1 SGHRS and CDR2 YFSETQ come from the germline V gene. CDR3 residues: CASSLGGAQETQYF. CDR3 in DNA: TGTGCCAGCAGCTTGGGTGGGGCCCAAGAGACCCAGTACTTC.

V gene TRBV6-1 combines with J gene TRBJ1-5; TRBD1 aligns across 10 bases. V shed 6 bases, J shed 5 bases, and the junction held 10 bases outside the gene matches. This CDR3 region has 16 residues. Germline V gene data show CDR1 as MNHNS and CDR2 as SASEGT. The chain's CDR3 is CASRTTGGGADQPQHF. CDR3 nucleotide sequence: TGTGCCAGCAGGACGACAGGGGGCGGCGCGGATCAGCCCCAGCATTTT.

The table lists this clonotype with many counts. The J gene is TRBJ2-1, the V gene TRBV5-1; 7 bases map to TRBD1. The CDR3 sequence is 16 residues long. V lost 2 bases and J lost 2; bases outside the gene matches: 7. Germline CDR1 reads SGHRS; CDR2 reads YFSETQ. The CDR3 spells CASSLEPGQTYNEQFF. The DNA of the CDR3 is TGCGCCAGCAGCTTAGAGCCGGGACAGACCTACAATGAGCAGTTCTTC.

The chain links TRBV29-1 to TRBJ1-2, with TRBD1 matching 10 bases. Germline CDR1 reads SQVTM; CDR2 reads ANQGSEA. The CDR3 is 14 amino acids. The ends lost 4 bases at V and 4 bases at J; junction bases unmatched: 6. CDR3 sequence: CSVAGTGAFYGYTF. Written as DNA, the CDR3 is TGCAGCGTTGCCGGGACAGGGGCCTTCTATGGCTACACCTTC.

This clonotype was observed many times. For the CDR3, the DNA is TGTGCCAGCAGTCTAGCCGCTTCGGGGTGGGCCAAAAACATTCAGTACTTC. Protein product: CASSLAASGWAKNIQYF. The rearrangement uses TRBV6-2 or TRBV6-3 and TRBJ2-4; D is possibly TRBD2 (5 bases). V was shortened by 5 bases and J by 1 base, with 18 bases between the two germline ends. CDR1 and CDR2 (germline): MNHEY, SVGEGT. This CDR3 contains 17 residues.